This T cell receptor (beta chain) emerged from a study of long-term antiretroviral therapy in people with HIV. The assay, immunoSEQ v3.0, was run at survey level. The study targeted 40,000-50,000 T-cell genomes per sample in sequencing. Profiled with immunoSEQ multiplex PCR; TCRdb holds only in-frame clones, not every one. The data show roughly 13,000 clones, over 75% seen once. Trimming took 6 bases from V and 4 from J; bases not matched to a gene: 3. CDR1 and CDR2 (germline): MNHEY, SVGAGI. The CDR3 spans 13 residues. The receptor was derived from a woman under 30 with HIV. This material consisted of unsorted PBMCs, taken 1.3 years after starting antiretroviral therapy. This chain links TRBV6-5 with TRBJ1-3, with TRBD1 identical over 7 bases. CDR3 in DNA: TGTGCCAGCAGAGGGGGCCAGGGAAACACCATATATTTT. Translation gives CASRGGQGNTIYF.